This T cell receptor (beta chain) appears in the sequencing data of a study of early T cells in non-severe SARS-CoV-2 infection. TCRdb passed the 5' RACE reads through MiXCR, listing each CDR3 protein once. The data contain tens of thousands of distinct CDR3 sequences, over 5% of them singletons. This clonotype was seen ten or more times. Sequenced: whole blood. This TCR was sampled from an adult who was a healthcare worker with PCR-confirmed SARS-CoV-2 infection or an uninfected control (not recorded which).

CDR3 sequence: CASSLSQRPGLRIRGNSPLHF. For the CDR3, the DNA is TGTGCCAGCAGTTTATCGCAAAGACCGGGACTCCGAATTAGGGGTAATTCACCCCTCCACTTT. The chain couples TRBV27 to TRBJ1-6, with a weak D call TRBD1 (5 bases). Germline loops: CDR1 MNHEY, CDR2 SMNVEV (reference sequence). The CDR3 runs to 21 residues. Deletions cut 0 bases from V and 6 bases from J, with 27 bases between.